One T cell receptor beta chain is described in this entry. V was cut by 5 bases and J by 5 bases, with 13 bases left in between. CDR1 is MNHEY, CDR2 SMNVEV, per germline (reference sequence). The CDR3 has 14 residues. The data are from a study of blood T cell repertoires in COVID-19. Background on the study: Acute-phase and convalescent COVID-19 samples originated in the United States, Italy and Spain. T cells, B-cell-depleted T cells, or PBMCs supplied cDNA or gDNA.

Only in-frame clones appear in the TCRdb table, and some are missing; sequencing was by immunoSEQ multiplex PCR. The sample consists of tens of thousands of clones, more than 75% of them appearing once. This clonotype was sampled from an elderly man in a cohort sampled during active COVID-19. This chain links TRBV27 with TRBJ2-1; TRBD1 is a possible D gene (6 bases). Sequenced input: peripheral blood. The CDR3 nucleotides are TGTGCCAGCAGTCCGGACAGTATCCACAATGAGCAGTTCTTC. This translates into CASSPDSIHNEQFF.